This TCR beta chain appears in the sequencing data of a study of CD8+CD57+ T cells in acquired aplastic anemia. This clonotype was observed a handful of times. The antigen remains unidentified. General observations from the study: Patients had twenty-nine CD8+ CDR3 sequences in common with controls (the shared set).

The use of genomic DNA as template underpinned the TCR beta VDJ and CDR3 profiling. TCRdb independently ran MiXCR on the reads; one entry per CDR3 protein. The sample yields hundreds of thousands of distinct CDR3 sequences, about a third seen once. Patients chosen for sequencing had shown CD8+CD57+ cell expansion by flow cytometry. Acquired aplastic anemia of severe grade affected all patients. By the time of blood sampling, patients had still received no therapy. The source of this sequence is a human donor with aplastic anemia. Sequences were obtained from sorted CD4+, CD8+, or CD8+CD57+ T cells (not recorded which) from PBMCs.

CDR3 DNA: TGTGCCACCAGCAGAGATCGCACAGTGAACACTGAAGCTTTCTTT. This codes for CATSRDRTVNTEAFF. The chain employs TRBV15 and TRBJ1-1; D not certain. V was trimmed by 0 bases and J by 0 bases, leaving 8 bases between them. The CDR3 is made up of 15 amino acids. CDR1 LNHNV and CDR2 YYDKDF come from the germline V gene (reference sequence).